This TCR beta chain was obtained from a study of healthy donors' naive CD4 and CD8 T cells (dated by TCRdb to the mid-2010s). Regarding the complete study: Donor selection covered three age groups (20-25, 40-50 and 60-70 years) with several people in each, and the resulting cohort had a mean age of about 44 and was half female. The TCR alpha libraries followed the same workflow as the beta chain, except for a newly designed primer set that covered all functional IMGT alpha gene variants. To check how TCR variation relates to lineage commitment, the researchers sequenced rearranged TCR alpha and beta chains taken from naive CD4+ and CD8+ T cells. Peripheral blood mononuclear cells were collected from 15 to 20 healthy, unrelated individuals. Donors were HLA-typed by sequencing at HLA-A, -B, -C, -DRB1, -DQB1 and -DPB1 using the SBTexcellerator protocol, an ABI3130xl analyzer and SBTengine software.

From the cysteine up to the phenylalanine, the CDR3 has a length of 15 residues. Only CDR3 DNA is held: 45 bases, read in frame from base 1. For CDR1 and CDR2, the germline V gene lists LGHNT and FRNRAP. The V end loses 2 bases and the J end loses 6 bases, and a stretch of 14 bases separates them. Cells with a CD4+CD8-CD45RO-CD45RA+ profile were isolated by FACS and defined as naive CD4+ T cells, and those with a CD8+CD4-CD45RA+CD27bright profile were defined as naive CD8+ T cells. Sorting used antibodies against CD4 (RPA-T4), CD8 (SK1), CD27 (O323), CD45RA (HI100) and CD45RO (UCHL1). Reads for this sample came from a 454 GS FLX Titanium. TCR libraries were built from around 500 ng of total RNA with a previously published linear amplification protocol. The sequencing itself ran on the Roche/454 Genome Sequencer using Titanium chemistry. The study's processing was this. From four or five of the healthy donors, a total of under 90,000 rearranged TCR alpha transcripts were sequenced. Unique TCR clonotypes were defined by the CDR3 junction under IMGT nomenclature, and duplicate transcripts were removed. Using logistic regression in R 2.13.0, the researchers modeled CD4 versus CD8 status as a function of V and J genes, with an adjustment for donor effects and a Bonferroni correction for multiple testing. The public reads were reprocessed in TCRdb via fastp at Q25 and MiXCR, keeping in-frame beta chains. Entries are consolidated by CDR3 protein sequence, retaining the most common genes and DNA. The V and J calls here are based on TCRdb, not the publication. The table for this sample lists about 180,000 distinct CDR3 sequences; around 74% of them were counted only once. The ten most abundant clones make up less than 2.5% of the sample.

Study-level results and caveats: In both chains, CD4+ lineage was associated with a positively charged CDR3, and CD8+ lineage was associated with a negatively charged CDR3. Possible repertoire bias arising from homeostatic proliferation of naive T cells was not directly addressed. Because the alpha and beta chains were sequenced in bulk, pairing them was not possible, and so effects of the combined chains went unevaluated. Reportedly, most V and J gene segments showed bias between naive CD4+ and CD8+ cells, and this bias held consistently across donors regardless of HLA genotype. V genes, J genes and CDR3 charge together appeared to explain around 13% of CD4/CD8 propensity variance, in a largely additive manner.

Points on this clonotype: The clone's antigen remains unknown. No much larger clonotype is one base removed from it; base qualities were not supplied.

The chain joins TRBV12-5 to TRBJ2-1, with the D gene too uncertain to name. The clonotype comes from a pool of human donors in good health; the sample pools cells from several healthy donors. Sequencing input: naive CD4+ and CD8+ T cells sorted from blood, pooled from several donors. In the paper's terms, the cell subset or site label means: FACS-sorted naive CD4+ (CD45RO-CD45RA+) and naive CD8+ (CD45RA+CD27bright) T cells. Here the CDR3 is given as CASGLHAQTVNEQFF. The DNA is TGTGCTAGTGGTTTGCATGCACAAACGGTCAATGAGCAGTTCTTC.